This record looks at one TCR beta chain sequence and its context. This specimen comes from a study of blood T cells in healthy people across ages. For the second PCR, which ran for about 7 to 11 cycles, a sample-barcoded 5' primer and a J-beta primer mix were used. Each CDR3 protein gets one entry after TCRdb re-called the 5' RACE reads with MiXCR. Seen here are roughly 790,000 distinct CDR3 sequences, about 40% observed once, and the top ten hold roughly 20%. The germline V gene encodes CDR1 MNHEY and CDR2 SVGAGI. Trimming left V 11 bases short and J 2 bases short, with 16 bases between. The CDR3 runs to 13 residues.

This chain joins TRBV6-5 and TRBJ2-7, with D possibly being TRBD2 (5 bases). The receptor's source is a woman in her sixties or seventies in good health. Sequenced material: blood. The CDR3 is CAGRGPRAYEQYF. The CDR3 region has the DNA TGTGCCGGCCGAGGCCCGAGGGCCTACGAGCAGTACTTC.